This passage covers 30 T cell receptor beta chains from one sample sequenced in a study of T cells in Graves' hyperthyroidism and ophthalmopathy. It was RNA transcripts that yielded the amplified TCR beta CDR3 regions. With the HTBI primer set, the TCR CDR3 went through a first round of RT-PCR. TCRdb passed the multiplex PCR reads through MiXCR, listing each CDR3 protein once. The sample lists a few hundred thousand distinct CDR3 sequences, roughly 15% occurring once. Sequenced: blood. The receptors were sampled from a woman aged 45-60 years with Graves' hyperthyroidism that later progressed to Graves' ophthalmopathy.

This clonotype has ten or more counts. The chain links TRBV6-1 to TRBJ2-7, with no clear D. V lost 2 bases, J lost 6 bases, and 11 bases lay in between. Germline CDR1 is MNHNS and CDR2 is SASEGT. The CDR3 loop spans 13 amino acids. The DNA for the CDR3 is TGTGCCAGCAGTGAATCGTTCGCCCGCGAGCAGTACTTC. Its translation is CASSESFAREQYF.

This clonotype was counted a few times. The chain couples TRBV5-1 to TRBJ2-7; D remains unclear. Germline V CDR1 and CDR2: SGHRS, YFSETQ. CDR3 length: 16 residues. The ends were cut back, 0 bases at V and 2 bases at J, with 15 bases in the middle. CDR3 DNA: TGCGCCAGCAGCTTGGCCGGCGCCTCCTTTACCTACGAGCAGTACTTC. Residues: CASSLAGASFTYEQYF.

There are many counts of this clonotype. The genes are TRBV29-1 and TRBJ2-7; D may match TRBD1 or TRBD2 (5 bases each). V dropped 7 bases and J dropped 0 bases, with 16 bases sitting between them. Germline V gene lookup returns CDR1 SQVTM and CDR2 ANQGSEA. This CDR3 is built from 14 residues. The CDR3 loop reads CSAEGRDGSYEQYF. In DNA, the CDR3 is TGCAGCGCTGAGGGACGGGACGGCTCCTACGAGCAGTACTTC.

In its sample, this clonotype was seen many times. The chain couples TRBV4-1 to TRBJ2-1, with 7 nucleotides matching TRBD2. The CDR3 spans 16 residues. J was trimmed by 7 bases and V by 1 base; bases with no gene match: 10. Germline V CDR1 and CDR2: MGHRA, YSYEKL. CDR3 loop: CASSQGRERALNEQFF. As DNA, the CDR3 is TGCGCCAGCAGCCAAGGGCGGGAGAGGGCGTTGAATGAGCAGTTCTTC.

This chain uses TRBV3-1 with TRBJ1-6, with D unresolved. In germline, CDR1 is LGHDT, CDR2 YNNKEL (reference sequence). The CDR3 is 16 residues long. V was clipped by 1 base and J by 1 base, with 8 bases between them. The CDR3 here is CASSQGVGSYNSPLHF. The CDR3 nucleotides read TGTGCCAGCAGCCAAGGGGTGGGGTCCTATAATTCACCCCTCCACTTT.

This clonotype was counted many times. This chain connects TRBV7-3 to TRBJ2-1, with unresolved D. Trimming cost V 2 bases and J 5 bases, with 7 bases left between them. CDR3 size: 13 residues. Germline V lookup: CDR1 SGHTA, CDR2 FQGTGA. CDR3 in DNA: TGTGCCAGCAGCTTATCCCAGGACAATGAGCAGTTCTTC. As protein: CASSLSQDNEQFF.

Worth noting for this clonotype: This could be a read error, since a much larger clone is one nucleotide away. The chain uses TRBV27 and TRBJ2-1, with TRBD2 identical over 7 bases. The CDR3 has 16 amino acids. The germline gives CDR1 MNHEY, CDR2 SMNVEV (reference sequence). With V trimmed by 3 bases and J by 4 bases, 9 bases remained unmatched. The CDR3 bases are TGTGCCAGCAGTTTTACTGGCGGGAGTGGGTACAATGAGCAGTTCTTC. Its protein product is CASSFTGGSGYNEQFF.

About this clonotype itself: With a much larger clone just one base away, this may be a read error. This chain connects TRBV6-2 or TRBV6-3 to TRBJ2-7, with TRBD2 matching over 9 bases. V lost 11 bases to trimming and J lost 3 bases; unmatched junction nucleotides: 14. CDR3 length equals 15 residues. The germline CDR1 and CDR2 sequences are MNHEY and SVGEGT. The chain's CDR3 is CAAFGSSGRIYEQYF. CDR3 nucleotides: TGTGCCGCCTTCGGGTCGAGCGGGAGGATCTACGAGCAGTACTTC.

The table lists this clonotype with many counts. The chain recombines TRBV13 with TRBJ2-1; 7 positions match TRBD1. V trimming: 4 bases; J trimming: 9 bases; junction bases outside the gene matches: 6. Germline lookup yields CDR1 PRHDT and CDR2 FYEKMQ (reference sequence). The CDR3 extends over 13 amino acids. CDR3 sequence (DNA): TGTGCCAGCAGCTACACAGGGGCGGTTGAGCAGTTCTTC. Translation: CASSYTGAVEQFF.

As concerns this clonotype: This may be a read error: a much more frequent sequence differs by one nucleotide. V is TRBV20-1 and J is TRBJ2-5; tentatively, D is TRBD1 or TRBD2 (5 bases each). This CDR3 is built from 12 residues. Germline lookup yields CDR1 DFQATT and CDR2 SNEGSKA (reference sequence). Written as DNA, the CDR3 is TGCAGTGTTAGAGTTCATCTGGGACCCCAGTACTTC. It specifies CSVRVHLGPQYF.

This clonotype was seen repeatedly, ten times or more. The V and J genes are TRBV6-5 and TRBJ1-1, with D possibly being TRBD1 (5 bases). V lost 2 bases, J lost 4 bases, and 14 bases lay in between. The CDR3 is 15 amino acids. Germline lookup yields CDR1 MNHEY and CDR2 SVGAGI. DNA of the CDR3: TGTGCCAGCAGTTACCCAGGGACTGGGGGCACTGAAGCTTTCTTT. Its translation: CASSYPGTGGTEAFF.

This clonotype was seen ten or more times. The V gene is TRBV18, the J gene TRBJ1-2; D gene uncertain. Germline V gene sequence: CDR1 KGHSH, CDR2 LQKENI. V lost 2 bases, J lost 8 bases, and 15 bases lay in between. The CDR3 is 14 amino acids. CDR3 amino acids: CASSPYRDDRGYTF. For the CDR3, the DNA is TGTGCCAGCTCACCATATCGAGACGATAGGGGCTACACCTTC.

This clonotype came up a few times. The chain is built from TRBV4-1 and TRBJ2-7, with a weak D call TRBD2 (7 bases). The V and J ends lost 5 bases and 3 bases respectively, with 20 bases between them. This CDR3 is 16 amino acids long. From germline, CDR1 is MGHRA and CDR2 YSYEKL. CDR3 sequence: CASSGRGAAGRYEQYF. The CDR3 DNA follows: TGCGCCAGCAGCGGCCGGGGGGCAGCGGGCCGCTACGAGCAGTACTTC.

The J gene is TRBJ2-7, the V gene TRBV27, with 9 nucleotides matching TRBD1. Germline V gives CDR1 MNHEY, CDR2 SMNVEV (reference sequence). The CDR3 totals 15 residues. V trimming: 2 bases; J trimming: 6 bases; junction bases outside the gene matches: 8. The CDR3 spells CASSLLPGQGGEQYF. The CDR3 bases are TGTGCCAGCAGTTTACTCCCGGGACAGGGAGGCGAGCAGTACTTC.

V usage is TRBV4-1 and J usage is TRBJ1-1; no firm D call. Germline V gene sequence: CDR1 MGHRA, CDR2 YSYEKL. The length of the CDR3 is 16 residues. V shed 3 bases and J shed 0 bases, with 14 bases lying between them. The CDR3 loop reads CASSHPGDGVNTEAFF. The DNA of the CDR3 is TGCGCCAGCAGCCACCCGGGAGATGGGGTGAACACTGAAGCTTTCTTT.

This clonotype has ten or more counts. V gene TRBV7-8 combines with J gene TRBJ1-5; maybe TRBD1 (5 bases). The V and J ends lost 2 bases and 1 base respectively, with 12 bases between them. CDR1 is SGHVS and CDR2 is FQNEAQ in the germline V gene. This CDR3 has 16 residues. CDR3 DNA sequence: TGTGCCAGCAGCTTATATGCGGGGGAAAGCAATCAGCCCCAGCATTTT. Protein: CASSLYAGESNQPQHF.

The sample holds many counts of this clonotype. The V gene is TRBV20-1, the J gene TRBJ2-1; perhaps TRBD2 as D (5 bases). CDR1 and CDR2 from the germline V gene are DFQATT and SNEGSKA (reference sequence). Trimming stripped 6 bases from V and 2 bases from J, with 11 bases between. The CDR3 extends over 13 amino acids. The CDR3 DNA sequence: TGCAGTGCCAACCCCGGGACCTACAATGAGCAGTTCTTC. Translation: CSANPGTYNEQFF.

This clonotype was counted at least ten times. The rearrangement joins TRBV28 to TRBJ1-1; D unclear. Germline assignment: CDR1 MDHEN and CDR2 SYDVKM. This CDR3 comprises 13 residues. Trimming stripped 8 bases from V and 1 base from J, with 11 bases between. CDR3: CASQGMPNTEAFF. The DNA for the CDR3 is TGTGCCAGCCAAGGCATGCCGAACACTGAAGCTTTCTTT.

This clonotype came up many times. This chain uses TRBV12-3 or TRBV12-4 with TRBJ2-5; perhaps TRBD2 as D (6 bases). The CDR3 loop spans 15 amino acids. V was cut by 1 base and J by 4 bases, with 13 bases left in between. CDR3 nucleotides: TGTGCCAGCAGTTTAGACCGGGGGTCGGGAGAGACCCAGTACTTC. It yields the protein CASSLDRGSGETQYF.

This clonotype was counted at least ten times. The gene calls are TRBV5-1 and TRBJ2-7; 15 nucleotides line up with TRBD2. Germline trimming cut 7 bases from V and 9 bases from J; bases unmatched to any gene: 2. The CDR3 covers 12 residues. Per germline, CDR1 SGHRS and CDR2 YFSETQ. The CDR3 reads CASGGLAGGQYF. The CDR3 DNA follows: TGCGCCAGCGGGGGACTAGCGGGAGGGCAGTACTTC.

At least ten counts were recorded for this clonotype. Here the CDR3 reads CASRDLAGRETQYF. CDR3 nucleotide sequence: TGTGCCAGCAGGGACCTGGCGGGAAGGGAGACCCAGTACTTC. The J gene is TRBJ2-5, the V gene TRBV27, with TRBD2 as a possible D gene (6 bases). CDR3 size: 14 residues. Germline V lookup: CDR1 MNHEY, CDR2 SMNVEV (reference sequence). Trimming cost V 6 bases and J 5 bases, with 16 bases left between them.

This clonotype has more than one count but fewer than ten. This could be a read error, since a much larger clone is one nucleotide away. The J gene is TRBJ2-3, the V gene TRBV2; D unresolved. The CDR3 length is 11 residues. The germline V gene has CDR1 SNHLY and CDR2 FYNNEI. Between the trimmed V and J ends, which lost 5 bases and 5 bases, there was a span of 5 bases. The CDR3 reads CASSQVDTQYF. The CDR3 DNA sequence: TGTGCCAGCAGTCAAGTAGATACGCAGTATTTT.

This clonotype was detected ten times or more. This CDR3 is CSADHPGDGTDTQYF. The CDR3 nucleotides read TGCAGTGCTGACCACCCGGGGGATGGGACAGATACGCAGTATTTT. This rearrangement joins TRBV20-1 to TRBJ2-3; D perhaps matches TRBD2 (6 bases). CDR3 length: 15 residues. In germline, CDR1 is DFQATT, CDR2 SNEGSKA (reference sequence). V was pared by 5 bases and J by 3 bases, with 18 bases between.

This clonotype was observed a few times. A much larger clonotype is one base distant, so this may be a read error. The chain combines TRBV2 with TRBJ2-1; 10 nucleotides match TRBD2. With 4 bases clipped from V and 12 bases from J, the junction kept 6 bases outside the gene matches. Germline loops: CDR1 SNHLY, CDR2 FYNNEI. The CDR3 runs to 13 residues. The CDR3 spells CASSGRLAGGQFF. The CDR3 DNA sequence: TGTGCCAGCAGTGGGCGACTAGCGGGCGGGCAGTTCTTC.

In its sample, this clonotype was seen many times. The rearrangement uses TRBV7-3 and TRBJ2-3, with TRBD1 matching 9 bases. The length of the CDR3 is 15 residues. CDR1 is SGHTA and CDR2 is FQGTGA in the germline V gene. V was pared by 5 bases and J by 6 bases, with 9 bases of the junction left unmatched. CDR3 residues: CASSGGTGSADTQYF. The CDR3 DNA sequence: TGTGCCAGCAGCGGGGGGACAGGGAGTGCGGATACGCAGTATTTT.

In this sample, this clonotype turned up many times. The chain is built from TRBV10-1 and TRBJ2-7; a possible D gene is TRBD1 (5 bases). V lost 6 bases, J lost 6 bases, and 15 bases lay in between. The CDR3 contains 13 residues. Germline V gene sequence: CDR1 WNHNN, CDR2 SYGVQD (reference sequence). The CDR3 region is CASSRSAQGEQYF. DNA for the CDR3: TGCGCCAGCAGCCGATCGGCTCAGGGCGAGCAGTACTTC.

This clonotype was detected a few times. This clone may be a read error of a much larger clone one base away. Likely a read error: the CDR3 ends without its conserved phenylalanine or tryptophan. The chain links TRBV3-1 to TRBJ1-1; D is possibly TRBD1 (5 bases). V gave up 0 bases and J gave up 3 bases, with 11 bases separating them. Germline V gives CDR1 LGHDT, CDR2 YNNKEL (reference sequence). This CDR3 region has 15 residues. The DNA for the CDR3 is TGTGCCAGCAGCCAAGATTCCGGGGGTGACACTGAAGCTTTCCTT. Translating gives CASSQDSGGDTEAFL.

This clonotype has only one observation. The rearrangement uses TRBV7-2 and TRBJ2-1; a weak D match, TRBD1 (7 bases). V lost 2 bases, J lost 4 bases, and 18 bases lay in between. CDR3 length: 17 residues. Germline-derived CDR1 and CDR2 are SGHTA and FQGNSA. This chain's CDR3 is CASSLTQGGNTYNEQFF. In DNA, the CDR3 is TGTGCCAGCAGCTTAACGCAGGGGGGCAATACGTACAATGAGCAGTTCTTC.

The table lists this clonotype with many counts. The chain carries TRBV5-1 and TRBJ2-3, with D unresolved. Trimming took 2 bases from V and 1 from J, leaving 26 bases between them. The CDR3 runs 20 residues. Per the germline V gene, CDR1 is SGHRS and CDR2 is YFSETQ. CDR3 nucleotides: TGCGCCAGCAGCTTATCTTCGAGGAGCGAGTGGGTATTGGGCACAGATACGCAGTATTTT. Its protein product is CASSLSSRSEWVLGTDTQYF.

The rearrangement uses TRBV3-1 and TRBJ1-1; D might be TRBD1 (6 bases). In germline, CDR1 is LGHDT, CDR2 YNNKEL (reference sequence). The V and J ends lost 6 bases and 5 bases respectively, with 19 bases between them. The CDR3 spans 15 residues. CDR3 protein: CASSYGGLAGTEAFF. CDR3 in DNA: TGTGCCAGCAGTTATGGGGGGCTCGCTGGTACTGAAGCTTTCTTT. Using reference TRBV3-1 and TRBJ1-1 for the parts outside the CDR3, the full variable domain is DTAVSQTPKYLVTQMGNDKSIKCEQNLGHDTMYWYKQDSKKFLKIMFSYNNKELIINETVPNRFSPKSPDKAHLNLHINSLELGDSAVYFCASSYGGLAGTEAFFGQGTRLTVV.